This TCR beta chain was captured in a study of Ad26.COV2.S vaccination and SARS-CoV-2 variants (dated by TCRdb to the early 2020s). General notes on the study: Vaccine-arm donors came from COV1001, a multicentre, randomized, double-blind, placebo-controlled phase I-IIa trial of Ad26.COV2.S in healthy adults. Ad26.COV2.S was administered intramuscularly at a dose of 5x10^10 or 1x10^11 viral particles, either as one shot or as two shots given 56 days apart. TCRbeta repertoire sequencing was used to assess the specificity and breadth of SARS-CoV-2-reactive T cell receptors after Ad26.COV2.S vaccination. A total of approximately 30 samples were included in the TCR-sequenced set, comprising 19 Ad26.COV2.S vaccine recipients, 5 placebo recipients and 8 SARS-CoV-2 convalescent individuals. Participants in the trial were split at random into five groups of five each, receiving low-dose or high-dose Ad26.COV2.S once or twice, or else placebo on both occasions. Throughout the experiments and outcome assessment, investigators stayed blinded to trial group allocation.

Note on this clone: Its antigen is unknown. There are no base qualities to consult, and no much larger clone falls within one base.

The immunoSEQ Assay was the method used to sequence TCRbeta CDR3 regions. After extraction, genomic DNA underwent amplification by bias-controlled multiplex PCR, followed by high-throughput sequencing. From the authors' description of their analysis: To quantify the absolute abundance of every unique TCRbeta CDR3 region, sequences were collapsed and filtered. T cell fraction was estimated by normalization of TCRbeta template counts to usable DNA, with usable DNA being measured through amplification of reference genes present in all nucleated cells. Repertoire TCRs were annotated as SARS-CoV-2-specific when V gene, CDR3 amino acid sequence and J gene were exactly matched to a known reactive TCR set. MIRA supplied the reference SARS-CoV-2 TCR set, which was filtered for enrichment in COVID-19-positive ImmuneCODE repertoires so that public or cross-reactive TCRs were removed. Using the MIRA antigens, annotated TCRs were further analysed by specific ORF or by position within an ORF. Breadth was defined as annotated unique rearrangements over total unique productive rearrangements; depth was the summed frequency of those rearrangements. TCR breadth was compared between groups using two-sided Wilcoxon rank-sum tests. TCRdb mirrors the immuneACCESS table, restricted to in-frame sequences. Some clones are absent from its copies; in checked studies, under half trace to an unresolved V gene, and the reason for the others is unknown. V and J calls and clone size are given by that table; D and trimming were obtained from the DNA. For this sample the table gives roughly 300,000 clones, of which around 89% were detected only once. Of the sample, approximately 5% is held by the ten largest clones.

The CDR3 numbers 15 residues from cysteine through phenylalanine. Only CDR3 DNA remains: 45 bases, in frame from the first base. CDR1 and CDR2 are drawn from the germline V gene: KGHSH, LQKENI. Deletion took 0 bases off V and 2 bases off J, with a span of 5 bases between the germline ends. What the research found in general, with its limitations: According to the authors, total T cell responses may have been underestimated by the TCR breadth and depth analyses. Spike-specific TCR breadth was higher in Ad26.COV2.S recipients than in placebo recipients (P = 0.0014). The study was not powered to compare responses between vaccine doses or regimens. Non-spike TCR breadth was comparable between vaccine and placebo recipients, consistent with the vaccine containing only spike. After vaccination, spike-specific CD8+ and CD4+ T cell responses were reported to show substantial breadth.

The treatment or condition label on this specimen signifies: roughly 18 received Ad26.COV2.S at low or high dose, single or two shots; about five received placebo; per-sample allocation not given. Repertoires of vaccine and placebo recipients were sequenced from samples collected on day 63 after the first injection. Between 29 July and 7 August 2020, Cohort 1b enrolled around 24 adults aged 18-55 years at one site in Boston, USA. Ad26.COV2.S was a replication-incompetent adenovirus type 26 vector expressing a prefusion-stabilized SARS-CoV-2 spike protein from the original Wuhan strain. The source of this sequence is a person between 18 and 65 years old who received the Ad26.COV2.S COVID-19 vaccine or a placebo. Sample: peripheral blood, taken in a trial of Ad26.COV2.S vaccine versus placebo. The chain is encoded by TRBV18 joined to TRBJ2-6; a weak D assignment points to TRBD1 (5 bases agree). The nucleotide sequence reads TGTGCCAGCTCACCACCGACAGCTGGGGCCAACGTCCTGACTTTC. Protein translation: CASSPPTAGANVLTF.